The present TCR beta chain was sequenced within a study of T cell responses to AZD1222 COVID-19 vaccine (dated by TCRdb to the early 2020s). For the wider study: AZD1222 recipients with second doses at about 4 weeks or about 12 weeks were pooled, because spike-specific TCR depth and breadth did not differ between schedules. A total of over 230 trial participants underwent TCR sequencing, of whom roughly 210 received two doses of AZD1222 and some 25 received two doses of the MenACWY control vaccine. Trial participants were enrolled by age into subgroups of 18-55, 56-69 and 70-plus years, and roughly 150, 30 and 60 TCR-sequenced participants, respectively, were included in these subgroups.

The CDR3 regions of human TCRbeta chains were analyzed by immunosequencing. The original methods were these. Repertoire TCRs were matched against a reference library of SARS-CoV-2-specific TCRs generated with the MIRA antigen-specificity platform. Breadth was defined as the fraction of unique TCRs that were SARS-CoV-2-associated. Depth was defined as the fraction of total T cells that were SARS-CoV-2-associated. Using the MIRA data, each spike-specific TCR was assigned both to the spike region to which the TCR was reactive and to a CD4 or CD8 class. Log10-transformed breadth and depth values were compared by one-way ANOVA with Sidak's multiple comparisons tests. The clones in this table, taken by TCRdb from immuneACCESS, are in-frame only. Not every clone is retained; where verified, under half of the shortfall comes from an unresolved V gene, and the cause of the rest is unknown. The V and J calls and clone size come from that table; D and trimming were worked out from the DNA. The sample table holds some 120,000 clones, of which 93% were seen once. The ten largest clones represent 2.5% to 3% of the sample.

Worth noting for this clone: Its antigen is currently not known. The input lacks base qualities; no much larger clone sits a single base away.

CDR1 and CDR2, looked up from the germline V gene, are MNHEY and SVGAGI. V is pared back by 8 bases and J by 8 bases, with 10 bases lying between the germline termini. The CDR3 goes from the cysteine to the phenylalanine over 12 residues. The DNA shown is the 36-base CDR3, in frame from base 1. The time point label here, explained by the study, means: baseline before first vaccination. Vaccinee samples came from UK trials COV001 and COV002, including a single-blind randomized controlled phase 2/3 trial of AZD1222 (ChAdOx1 nCoV-19) in healthy adults. For TCRbeta chain sequencing, PBMC samples were collected from trial participants at day 0 and at day 28 after the second dose. What the work shows at the level of the full study, not this receptor alone: Because no day 14 peak-response samples were available, repertoires were characterized only after the peak T cell response. Vaccine-associated CD4 TCRs spanned the whole spike protein, with dominant responses in regions 160-218 and 743-854. After two AZD1222 doses, both the breadth and the depth of spike-specific TCRs were significantly higher than at day 0 and than in MenACWY recipients. The 56-69-year group was small, and its depth increase did not reach significance, likely because of low power. Participants were mostly white British and included more females than males, and it was suggested by the authors that clonal diversity may have been underestimated. Reportedly, close to half of the unique spike-specific TCRs recognized epitopes lying outside the regions that are mutated in the B.1.351 and B.1.1.7 variants. Conclusions about previously exposed vaccinees are limited, since just six or seven AZD1222 recipients were seropositive for SARS-CoV-2 at baseline.

The sequence came from an adult in good health. The material was peripheral blood, obtained on day 0 of AZD1222 vaccination. The V and J segments used are TRBV6-5 and TRBJ1-6, with the D gene call left open. The CDR3 reads as follows: CASRVTDSPLHF. The DNA reads TGTGCCAGCCGGGTAACGGATTCACCCCTCCACTTT.